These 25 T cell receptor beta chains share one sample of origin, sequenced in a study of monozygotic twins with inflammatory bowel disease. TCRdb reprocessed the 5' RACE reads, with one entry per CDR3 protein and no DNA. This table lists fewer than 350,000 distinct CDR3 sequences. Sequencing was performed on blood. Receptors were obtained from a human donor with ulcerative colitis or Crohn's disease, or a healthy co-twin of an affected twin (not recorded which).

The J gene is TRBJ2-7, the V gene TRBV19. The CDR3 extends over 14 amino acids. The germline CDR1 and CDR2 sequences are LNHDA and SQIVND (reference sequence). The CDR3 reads CASRRTGSSYEQYF.

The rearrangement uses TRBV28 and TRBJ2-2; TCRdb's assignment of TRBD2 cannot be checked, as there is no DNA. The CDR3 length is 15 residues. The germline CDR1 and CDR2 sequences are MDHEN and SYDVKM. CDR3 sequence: CASSFALAGTGELFF.

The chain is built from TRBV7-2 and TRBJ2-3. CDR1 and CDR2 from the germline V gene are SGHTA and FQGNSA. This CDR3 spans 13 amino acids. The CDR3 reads CASSPVVTDTQYF.

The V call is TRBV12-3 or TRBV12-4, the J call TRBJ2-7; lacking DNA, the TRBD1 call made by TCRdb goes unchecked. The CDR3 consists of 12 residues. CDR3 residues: CATKWGPYEQYF.

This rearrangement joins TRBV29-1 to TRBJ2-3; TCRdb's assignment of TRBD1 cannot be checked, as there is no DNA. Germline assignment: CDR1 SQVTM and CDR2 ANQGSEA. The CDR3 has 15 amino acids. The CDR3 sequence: CSLRRTGGNTDTQYF.

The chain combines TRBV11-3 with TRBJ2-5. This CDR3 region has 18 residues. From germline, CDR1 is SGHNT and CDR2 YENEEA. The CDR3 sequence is CASSFWSTLQRYQETQYF.

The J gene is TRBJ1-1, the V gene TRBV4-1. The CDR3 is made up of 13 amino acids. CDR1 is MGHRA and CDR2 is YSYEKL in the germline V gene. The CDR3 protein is CASSQDGNTEAFF.

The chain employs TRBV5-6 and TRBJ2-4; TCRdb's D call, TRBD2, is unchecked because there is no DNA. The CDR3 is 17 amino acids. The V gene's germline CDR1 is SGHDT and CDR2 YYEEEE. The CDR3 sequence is CASSNLLAEGAKNIQYF.

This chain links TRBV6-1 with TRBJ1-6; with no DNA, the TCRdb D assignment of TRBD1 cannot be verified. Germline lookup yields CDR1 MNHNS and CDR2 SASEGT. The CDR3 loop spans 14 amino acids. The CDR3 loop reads CASNTGAVNSPLHF.

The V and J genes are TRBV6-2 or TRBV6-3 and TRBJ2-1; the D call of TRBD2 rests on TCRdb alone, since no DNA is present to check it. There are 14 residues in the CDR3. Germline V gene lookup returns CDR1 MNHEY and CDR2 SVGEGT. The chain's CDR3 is CASRLSGGINEQFF.

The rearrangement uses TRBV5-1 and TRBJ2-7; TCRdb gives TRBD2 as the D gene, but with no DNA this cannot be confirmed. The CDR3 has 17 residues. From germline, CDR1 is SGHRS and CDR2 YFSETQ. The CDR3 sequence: CASSSSGTSGGNYEQYF.

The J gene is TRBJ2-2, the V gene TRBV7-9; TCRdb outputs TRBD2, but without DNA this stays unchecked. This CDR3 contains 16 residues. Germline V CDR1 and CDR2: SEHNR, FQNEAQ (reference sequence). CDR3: CASSSALAGLAGELFF.

The CDR3 region is CASRRWDSDSPLHF. This chain joins TRBV3-1 and TRBJ1-6. Germline lookup yields CDR1 LGHDT and CDR2 YNNKEL (reference sequence). The CDR3 extends over 14 amino acids.

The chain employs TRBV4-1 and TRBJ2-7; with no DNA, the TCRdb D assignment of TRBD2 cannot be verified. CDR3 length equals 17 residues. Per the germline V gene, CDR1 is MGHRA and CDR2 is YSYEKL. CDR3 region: CASSQDSSSGRSYEQYF.

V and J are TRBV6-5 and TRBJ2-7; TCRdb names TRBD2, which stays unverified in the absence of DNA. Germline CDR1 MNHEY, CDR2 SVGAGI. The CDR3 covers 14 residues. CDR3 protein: CASSSAGGLYEQYF.

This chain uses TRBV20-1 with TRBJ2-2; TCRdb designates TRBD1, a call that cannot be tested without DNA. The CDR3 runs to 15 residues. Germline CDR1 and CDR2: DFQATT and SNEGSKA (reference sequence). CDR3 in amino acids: CSASRDRGGAGELFF.

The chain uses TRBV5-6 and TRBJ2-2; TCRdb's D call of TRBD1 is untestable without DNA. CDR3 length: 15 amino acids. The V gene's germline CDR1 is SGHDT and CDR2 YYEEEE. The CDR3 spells CASRPRQRNTGELFF.

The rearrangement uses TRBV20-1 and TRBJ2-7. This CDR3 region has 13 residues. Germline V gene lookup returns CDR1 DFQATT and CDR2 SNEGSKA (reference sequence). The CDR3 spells CSPRRETSYEQYF.

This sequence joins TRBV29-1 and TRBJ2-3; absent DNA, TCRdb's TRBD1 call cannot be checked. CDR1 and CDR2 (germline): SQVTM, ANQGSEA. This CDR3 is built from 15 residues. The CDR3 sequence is CSSSPGQGNTDTQYF.

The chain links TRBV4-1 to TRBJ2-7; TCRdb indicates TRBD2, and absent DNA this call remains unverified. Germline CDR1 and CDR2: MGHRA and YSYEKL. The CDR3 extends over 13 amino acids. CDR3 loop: CASSQSSRYEQYF.

The CDR3 loop reads CSVALGTSGSDEQFF. The chain recombines TRBV29-1 with TRBJ2-1; TCRdb's D call, TRBD2, is unchecked because there is no DNA. Looked up from germline, CDR1 is SQVTM and CDR2 is ANQGSEA. This CDR3 contains 15 residues.

This chain's CDR3 is CSARVGRGRGEPQHF. V gene TRBV20-1 combines with J gene TRBJ1-5; as DNA is missing, the TRBD1 call by TCRdb cannot be tested. CDR1 is DFQATT, CDR2 SNEGSKA, per germline (reference sequence). The CDR3 spans 15 residues.

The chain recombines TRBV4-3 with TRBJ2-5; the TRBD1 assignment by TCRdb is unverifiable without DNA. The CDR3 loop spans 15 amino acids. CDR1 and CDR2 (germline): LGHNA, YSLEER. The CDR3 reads CASSQKTGDQETQYF.

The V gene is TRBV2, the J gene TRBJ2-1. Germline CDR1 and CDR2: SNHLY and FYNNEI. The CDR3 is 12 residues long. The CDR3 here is CASSGSYNEQFF.

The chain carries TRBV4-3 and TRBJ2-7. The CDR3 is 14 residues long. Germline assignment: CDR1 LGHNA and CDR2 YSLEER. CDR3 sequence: CASSQSSAPYEQYF.